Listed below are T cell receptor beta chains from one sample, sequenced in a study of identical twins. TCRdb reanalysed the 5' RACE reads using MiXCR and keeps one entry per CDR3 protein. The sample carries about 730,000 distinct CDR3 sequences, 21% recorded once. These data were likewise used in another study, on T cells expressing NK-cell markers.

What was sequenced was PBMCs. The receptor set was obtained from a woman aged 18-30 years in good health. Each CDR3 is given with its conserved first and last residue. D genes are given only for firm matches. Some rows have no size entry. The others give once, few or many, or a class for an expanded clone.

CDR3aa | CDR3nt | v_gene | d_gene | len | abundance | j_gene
CASSEALQNFYGYTF | TGTGCCAGCAGTGAAGCGCTTCAGAACTTCTATGGCTACACCTTC | TRBV6-1 | . | 15 | . | TRBJ1-2
CSASAGGLFEQYF | TGCAGTGCTAGCGCGGGGGGGCTCTTCGAGCAGTACTTC | TRBV20-1 | TRBD2 | 13 | few | TRBJ2-7
CASSYRDRNTGELFF | TGTGCCAGCAGCTACAGGGATAGGAACACCGGGGAGCTGTTTTTT | TRBV7-2 | . | 15 | . | TRBJ2-2
CSAGARDTQYF | TGCAGTGCCGGGGCCAGAGATACGCAGTATTTT | TRBV20-1 | . | 11 | many | TRBJ2-3
CSAREMGSGRAHNEQFF | TGCAGTGCTAGAGAGATGGGGAGCGGGAGGGCACACAATGAGCAGTTCTTC | TRBV20-1 | TRBD2 | 17 | few | TRBJ2-1
CASSQDWLAGGNEQFF | TGCGCCAGCAGCCAAGATTGGCTAGCGGGAGGTAATGAGCAGTTCTTC | TRBV4-3 | TRBD2 | 16 | . | TRBJ2-1
CSVEERQGAYEQYF | TGCAGCGTTGAAGAACGACAGGGCGCGTACGAGCAGTACTTC | TRBV29-1 | TRBD1 | 14 | . | TRBJ2-7
CASTVPHSGTSIYGYTF | TGTGCCAGCACCGTCCCCCACTCCGGGACTAGTATCTATGGCTACACCTTC | TRBV6-2/TRBV6-3 | . | 17 | few | TRBJ1-2
CAISRRAGRFHEQYF | TGTGCCATCAGCAGAAGGGCAGGGAGGTTCCACGAGCAGTACTTC | TRBV10-3 | . | 15 | . | TRBJ2-7
CASSSGPFSGNTIYF | TGCGCCAGCAGCTCCGGACCGTTCTCTGGAAACACCATATATTTT | TRBV5-1 | . | 15 | . | TRBJ1-3
CASSLGSQFYGYTF | TGTGCCAGCAGCTTGGGATCTCAGTTCTATGGCTACACCTTC | TRBV5-6 | . | 14 | many | TRBJ1-2
CASSLARQRGYNSPLHF | TGCGCCAGCAGCTTAGCCCGCCAGAGGGGCTATAATTCACCCCTCCACTTT | TRBV5-1 | . | 17 | . | TRBJ1-6
CSARRDRGDTQYF | TGCAGTGCTAGAAGGGACAGGGGAGATACGCAGTATTTT | TRBV20-1 | TRBD1 | 13 | few | TRBJ2-3
CASKGQDRPQHF | TGTGCCAGCAAGGGACAGGATCGGCCCCAGCATTTT | TRBV12-3/TRBV12-4 | TRBD1 | 12 | few | TRBJ1-5
CASSQGGRAPYNEQFF | TGTGCCAGCAGCCAGGGCGGGAGGGCCCCCTACAATGAGCAGTTCTTC | TRBV7-2 | TRBD2 | 16 | . | TRBJ2-1
CAISHHGQANTGELFF | TGTGCCATCAGTCACCATGGGCAAGCGAACACCGGGGAGCTGTTTTTT | TRBV10-3 | . | 16 | few | TRBJ2-2
CASSPPPRLAAQETQYF | TGTGCCAGCAGTCCCCCCCCACGGCTAGCGGCACAAGAGACCCAGTACTTC | TRBV12-3/TRBV12-4 | TRBD2 | 17 | . | TRBJ2-5
CSARDSRYTEAFF | TGCAGTGCTAGAGATTCGAGGTACACTGAAGCTTTCTTT | TRBV20-1 | . | 13 | few | TRBJ1-1
CASSPRGQSNTEAFF | TGTGCCAGCAGCCCCCGGGGACAGTCGAACACTGAAGCTTTCTTT | TRBV7-9 | TRBD1 | 15 | few | TRBJ1-1
CASSLLGLAGEETQYF | TGTGCCAGCAGCCTCCTTGGACTAGCGGGGGAAGAGACCCAGTACTTC | TRBV7-2 | TRBD2 | 16 | few | TRBJ2-5
CASKRTDSGGYNEQFF | TGTGCCAGCAAGCGGACCGACTCAGGAGGATACAATGAGCAGTTCTTC | TRBV2 | . | 16 | . | TRBJ2-1
CSVEDPGTGLYEQYF | TGCAGCGTTGAAGACCCCGGGACAGGGCTTTACGAGCAGTACTTC | TRBV29-1 | TRBD1 | 15 | . | TRBJ2-7
CASSSRDRGPTEQFF | TGTGCCAGCAGCTCCCGGGACAGGGGTCCAACTGAGCAGTTCTTC | TRBV7-2 | TRBD1 | 15 | . | TRBJ2-1
CASSPWAGAEAFF | TGTGCCAGCAGCCCTTGGGCAGGGGCTGAAGCTTTCTTT | TRBV6-2/TRBV6-3 | . | 13 | . | TRBJ1-1
CASSQLAGSTDTQYF | TGTGCCAGCAGCCAACTAGCGGGAAGCACAGATACGCAGTATTTT | TRBV6-1 | TRBD2 | 15 | many | TRBJ2-3
CSVDALAGSTDTQYF | TGCAGCGTTGATGCACTAGCGGGGTCCACAGATACGCAGTATTTT | TRBV29-1 | TRBD2 | 15 | . | TRBJ2-3
CASSKVEGGGEQYF | TGTGCCAGCAGCAAAGTGGAGGGTGGTGGCGAGCAGTACTTC | TRBV21-1 | . | 14 | . | TRBJ2-7
CASSSALDGPHYEKLFF | TGTGCCAGCAGTTCCGCCCTCGACGGACCCCACTATGAAAAACTGTTTTTT | TRBV11-2 | . | 17 | . | TRBJ1-4
CAISGREREGREQFF | TGTGCCATCAGCGGTCGGGAGCGGGAGGGGAGGGAGCAGTTCTTC | TRBV10-3 | TRBD2 | 15 | few | TRBJ2-1
CASRTTSGSTEQYF | TGCGCCAGCCGGACCACTAGCGGGAGTACCGAGCAGTACTTC | TRBV5-1 | TRBD2 | 14 | once | TRBJ2-7
CASSPVGGGNYEQYF | TGTGCCAGCAGCCCGGTAGGAGGGGGAAATTACGAGCAGTACTTC | TRBV11-1 | . | 15 | few | TRBJ2-7
CASSRGLEQETQYF | TGTGCCAGCAGCCGTGGACTAGAACAAGAGACCCAGTACTTC | TRBV3-1 | TRBD2 | 14 | many | TRBJ2-5
CASSQGGGNPPSYYEQYF | TGTGCCAGCAGCCAGGGAGGTGGGAACCCCCCGTCCTACTACGAGCAGTACTTC | TRBV7-6 | . | 18 | . | TRBJ2-7
CSARMVGGNSPLHF | TGCAGTGCTAGAATGGTAGGGGGCAATTCACCCCTCCACTTT | TRBV20-1 | TRBD1 | 14 | . | TRBJ1-6
CASSQGPSGNQPQHF | TGCGCCAGCAGCCAAGGTCCCTCGGGCAATCAGCCCCAGCATTTT | TRBV4-1 | . | 15 | few | TRBJ1-5
CSAPGDTHYEQYF | TGCAGTGCTCCTGGGGACACCCACTACGAGCAGTACTTC | TRBV20-1 | . | 13 | few | TRBJ2-7
CASSPYSGGFDEQYF | TGCGCCAGCAGCCCTTATAGCGGGGGGTTTGACGAGCAGTACTTC | TRBV5-1 | TRBD2 | 15 | . | TRBJ2-7
CSASRLQAQQYF | TGCAGTGCTAGTCGCCTTCAAGCCCAACAGTACTTC | TRBV20-1 | . | 12 | many | TRBJ2-5
CASSWDTYEQYF | TGTGCCAGCAGTTGGGACACCTACGAGCAGTACTTC | TRBV28 | . | 12 | . | TRBJ2-7
CASSYSGSAGRSYEQYF | TGTGCCAGCAGTTACTCGGGCTCGGCGGGACGATCCTACGAGCAGTACTTC | TRBV6-5 | . | 17 | . | TRBJ2-7
CASSFRRGSNQPQHF | TGTGCCAGCAGTTTCCGGCGGGGTAGCAATCAGCCCCAGCATTTT | TRBV12-3/TRBV12-4 | . | 15 | . | TRBJ1-5
CASTPSGRGNIQYF | TGTGCCAGCACCCCTAGCGGGAGGGGGAACATTCAGTACTTC | TRBV12-3/TRBV12-4 | TRBD2 | 14 | . | TRBJ2-4
CASSHILGDNEQFF | TGTGCCAGTAGCCACATTCTAGGGGACAATGAGCAGTTCTTC | TRBV19 | . | 14 | . | TRBJ2-1
CASSLAGSNTGELFF | TGTGCCAGCAGTTTAGCGGGCAGTAACACCGGGGAGCTGTTTTTT | TRBV12-3/TRBV12-4 | . | 15 | many | TRBJ2-2
CASSLVGRLAISTDTQYF | TGTGCCAGCAGCTTAGTGGGGCGACTAGCGATTAGCACAGATACGCAGTATTTT | TRBV11-1 | TRBD2 | 18 | few | TRBJ2-3
CSARMPGTGGYNEQFF | TGCAGTGCTAGAATGCCCGGGACAGGGGGATACAATGAGCAGTTCTTC | TRBV20-1 | TRBD1 | 16 | . | TRBJ2-1
CAWSVRQVFGPQHF | TGTGCCTGGAGTGTACGACAGGTCTTCGGACCCCAGCATTTT | TRBV30 | . | 14 | few | TRBJ1-5